This record concerns one TCR beta chain sequence. This clone was observed once. It lacks a known antigen. Base qualities are not at hand, and no much larger clone is one base apart. TCRbeta CDR3 regions were amplified from genomic DNA by means of the immunoSEQ Assay, a bias-controlled multiplex PCR. Under the source paper's analysis protocol: The number of nucleated cells in each sample was estimated from the amplification of reference gene primers within the assay. To quantify the absolute abundance of each unique TCRbeta CDR3 rearrangement, sequence reads were collapsed and filtered. For each sample, productive Simpson clonality was calculated as the square root of Simpson's diversity index across productive rearrangements. As stored in TCRdb, this immuneACCESS dataset retains in-frame rearrangements with V and J assigned. A fraction of the clones does not appear; measured against another copy, unresolved V genes explain less than half of the discrepancy, and the remainder lacks a known reason. V, J and clone size reflect that table, while D and trimming were determined from the DNA. Counted in this sample were approximately 82,000 clones; around four fifths of them appeared once. The ten largest make up over 15% of the sample.

The data were obtained in a study of blood T cell repertoires in COVID-19 (dated by TCRdb to about 2020). Describing the broader study: Samples covering the acute and convalescent phases of COVID-19 were provided by collaborators in the United States, Italy and Spain. The prospective study material was composed of cDNA or gDNA derived from T cells, B-cell-depleted T cells, or PBMCs. The dataset comprised deeply sampled blood TCRbeta repertoires from subjects exposed to, actively infected with, or recovered from COVID-19. The repertoires were made available in a free public database intended to serve as a resource for research on the immune response to SARS-CoV-2. The samples were drawn from two sources: the first 160 participants of the ongoing ImmuneRACE study, and 1,000 to 1,500 subjects contributed by 6 global collaborators. The sample metadata nearly always contained a de-identified subject ID, COVID-19 status, age in years and sex. Where available, HLA class I and class II types were taken from metadata supplied by the sample provider and were not determined by assay-based typing.

Each collaborating institution followed its own protocols to collect whole blood in K2EDTA tubes. For TCRbeta analysis, collaborators shipped samples as frozen whole blood, isolated PBMCs, or DNA extracted from either of those sample types. V and J are trimmed by 4 bases and 3 bases, and the gene matches miss 6 bases of the junction. CDR1 MNHEY and CDR2 SVGAGI are derived from the germline V gene. The CDR3 covers 16 residues, taking in both the cysteine and the phenylalanine. Left in the record is the CDR3 DNA by itself, 48 bases read in frame from the first base. Results and caveats for the whole study, not just this receptor: Clinical and demographic metadata were provided uncurated, with the amount varying by source and participant.

The clonotype comes from a woman aged 55 to 70 with acute or convalescent COVID-19. Input material: peripheral blood. This receptor chain uses TRBV6-5 and TRBJ2-2; 9 of the junction bases match TRBD1. The DNA sequence follows: TGTGCCAGCAGTTCCGGGACAGGGCACCACACCGGGGAGCTGTTTTTT. Translation gives CASSSGTGHHTGELFF.